Listed below are T cell receptor beta chains from one sample, sequenced in a study of T cells after posttransplantation cyclophosphamide. TCRdb's copy holds only in-frame clones and misses some; the assay was immunoSEQ multiplex PCR. The sample holds tens of thousands of clones, and no clone turns up only once. Sequencing used PBMCs. These receptors came from a woman aged 60 to 75 in good health, CMV-negative, and a related stem cell transplant donor. The CDR3 runs from the conserved cysteine through the conserved F or W. Each record gives: J gene, D gene, V gene, clone size, CDR3 DNA, CDR3 protein. The D gene is left open where the match is weak. Only part of the rows carry a size: once, few, many, or a class if the clone is expanded.

TRBJ1-2	TRBD1	TRBV15	many	TGTGCCACCAGCAGAGATGGAACAGGGGTGAATGGCTACACCTTC	CATSRDGTGVNGYTF
TRBJ2-5	-	TRBV5-1	many	TGCGCCAGCAGCTCGAGAGGGTCAGGCTCTGGGGAGACCCAGTACTTC	CASSSRGSGSGETQYF
TRBJ1-2	-	TRBV28	many	TGTGCCAGCAACCTCTACCGAGCGAGATATGGCTACACCTTC	CASNLYRARYGYTF
TRBJ2-7	TRBD1	TRBV27	many	TGTGCCAGCAGTCCCTATGGACAGGACCGTTTCGAGCAGTACTTC	CASSPYGQDRFEQYF
TRBJ1-2	-	TRBV6-4	-	TGTGCCAGCTACAGGGATGGCTATGGCTACACCTTC	CASYRDGYGYTF
TRBJ1-2	TRBD1	TRBV7-3	many	TGTGCCAGCAGGGCAGGGGGCACCACTAACTATGGCTACACCTTC	CASRAGGTTNYGYTF
TRBJ1-2	TRBD1	TRBV4-2	many	TGTGCCAGCAGCCAAGATTGGGACAGTTACTATGGCTACACCTTC	CASSQDWDSYYGYTF
TRBJ2-6	TRBD1	TRBV11-2	many	TGTGCCAGCAGCTCCGGGACAGGGTTTGGGGCCAACGTCCTGACTTTC	CASSSGTGFGANVLTF
TRBJ1-6	-	TRBV28	-	TGTGCCAGCAGTTTTACGGCAGGGGTGAGGTCACCCCTCCACTTT	CASSFTAGVRSPLHF
TRBJ2-6	-	TRBV5-5	many	TGTGCCAGCAGCTTGTTTGTGGGGCTGGCCAACGTCCTGACTTTC	CASSLFVGLANVLTF
TRBJ1-2	-	TRBV4-3	many	TGCGCCAGCAGCCAAGATACAGGGTGGAACTATGGCTACACCTTC	CASSQDTGWNYGYTF
TRBJ2-5	TRBD2	TRBV28	many	TGTGCCAGCAGTTTATCCTCAGCGGGAGGGCAAGAGACCCAGTACTTC	CASSLSSAGGQETQYF
TRBJ2-1	TRBD2	TRBV30	many	TGTGCCTGGACTAGCGGGAGCCTATACAATGAGCAGTTCTTC	CAWTSGSLYNEQFF
TRBJ2-5	TRBD1	TRBV6-6	many	TGTGCCAGCAGTTCGACAGGGACCCAAGAGACCCAGTACTTC	CASSSTGTQETQYF
TRBJ1-5	-	TRBV28	-	TGTGCCAGCAGTCTTGTCTCGGGGGGGCTGGCGGGCAATCAGCCCCAGCATTTT	CASSLVSGGLAGNQPQHF
TRBJ2-1	-	TRBV13	many	TGTGCCAGCAGCGCTACTAGCACCGATGAGCAGTTCTTC	CASSATSTDEQFF
TRBJ1-6	-	TRBV28	many	TGTGCCAGCAGTACTCACCTGGTCCCACCCCTCCACTTT	CASSTHLVPPLHF
TRBJ2-1	TRBD2	TRBV29-1	many	TGCAGCGTGAGACTAGCGGGGGGCGGAAGTGAGCAGTTCTTC	CSVRLAGGGSEQFF
TRBJ2-7	-	TRBV6-5	many	TGTGCCAGCAGTTACTCGACGACAACCCCCTACGAGCAGTACTTC	CASSYSTTTPYEQYF
TRBJ2-1	-	TRBV13	-	TGTGCCAGCAGCTTAGGGGTAGGGGGAGGGTGGACCTACAATGAGCAGTTCTTC	CASSLGVGGGWTYNEQFF
TRBJ2-5	-	TRBV5-1	-	TGCGCCAGCAGCCCCCAGGGTGAAGAGACCCAGTACTTC	CASSPQGEETQYF
TRBJ2-1	-	TRBV4-3	many	TGCGCCAGCAGCCAAGCGTGGGGGCGCGAAGAGTTCTTC	CASSQAWGREEFF
TRBJ1-6	TRBD1	TRBV4-3	many	TGCGCCAGCAGCCAAGATGGAGGGGGCGAGGATTCACCCCTCCACTTT	CASSQDGGGEDSPLHF
TRBJ1-1	TRBD1	TRBV28	many	TGTGCCAGCAGTTTAAGCCGCGCAGGGGGCACTGAAGCTTTCTTT	CASSLSRAGGTEAFF
TRBJ1-1	-	TRBV28	many	TGTGCCAGCAGTTTATATCGCGGGAATGAAGCTTTCTTT	CASSLYRGNEAFF
TRBJ2-5	TRBD1	TRBV19	many	TGTGCCAGTAGTACCAGACAGGGTGGTGAGACCCAGTACTTC	CASSTRQGGETQYF
TRBJ2-5	-	TRBV6-6	many	TGTGCCAGCAGTTTAAGTATGGCGGAGCAAGCGGAGACCCAGTACTTC	CASSLSMAEQAETQYF
TRBJ2-7	-	TRBV28	few	TGTGCCAGCAGTTTGGTCGACAGCTCCTACGAGCAGTACTTC	CASSLVDSSYEQYF